Presented here are 8 T cell receptor beta chains from one specimen sequenced in a study of blood T cell repertoires in COVID-19. Sequenced by immunoSEQ multiplex PCR; TCRdb stores in-frame clones only, minus some. The sample has approximately 250,000 clones, roughly 91% seen once. Sequencing was done on a sample of PBMCs or T cells enriched from blood (not recorded which). These receptors originate from a woman aged 55-75 years in a cohort exposed to, infected with or recovered from COVID-19 (not recorded which).

The CDR3 sequence is CASSLGTGYGYTF. CDR3 bases: TGTGCCAGTAGTCTCGGGACAGGCTATGGCTACACCTTC. The rearrangement uses TRBV19 and TRBJ1-2; 8 bases map to TRBD1. CDR3 length equals 13 residues. Germline CDR1 reads LNHDA; CDR2 reads SQIVND (reference sequence). The V segment lost 5 bases and the J segment 4 bases; nucleotides outside the gene matches: 3.

The chain uses TRBV27 and TRBJ1-6; TRBD1 matches at 7 bases. The CDR3 consists of 19 residues. The J segment lost 0 bases and the V segment lost 4 bases, leaving 12 bases of the junction unmatched. Germline V gene sequence: CDR1 MNHEY, CDR2 SMNVEV (reference sequence). The CDR3 nucleotides are TGTGCCAGCAGTTATTCCGGGACAGAGGGTTTCTCCTATAATTCACCCCTCCACTTT. Residues: CASSYSGTEGFSYNSPLHF.

The rearrangement links TRBV7-3 to TRBJ2-1, with D possibly TRBD1 on 5 matching bases. The CDR3 runs to 15 residues. V dropped 2 bases and J dropped 6 bases, with 14 bases sitting between them. The germline CDR1 and CDR2 sequences are SGHTA and FQGTGA. DNA of the CDR3: TGTGCCAGCAGCTTAGGGCAGGGAAGGGGCAATGAGCAGTTCTTC. Encoded protein: CASSLGQGRGNEQFF.

As DNA, the CDR3 is TGTGCCAGCATCGCTGCCAGGGGGCGCATGAACACTGAAGCTTTCTTT. Amino acids: CASIAARGRMNTEAFF. The J gene is TRBJ1-1, the V gene TRBV2; 8 nucleotides line up with TRBD1. Trimming took 7 bases from V and 0 from J; bases not matched to a gene: 10. The germline V gene encodes CDR1 SNHLY and CDR2 FYNNEI. This CDR3 is 16 amino acids long.

This clone was detected only once. This chain connects TRBV27 to TRBJ1-4; tentatively, D is TRBD1 (5 bases). The CDR3 spans 14 residues. Germline-derived CDR1 and CDR2 are MNHEY and SMNVEV (reference sequence). The V end was cut by 3 bases, the J end by 7 bases, with 12 bases between. The CDR3 region has the DNA TGTGCCAGCAGTTTGTCCAGGGCGGCTGAAAAACTGTTTTTT. Encoded protein: CASSLSRAAEKLFF.

The V and J genes are TRBV5-4 and TRBJ2-7, with 8 bases fitting TRBD1. Germline CDR1 reads SGHNT; CDR2 reads YYREEE (reference sequence). This CDR3 spans 14 amino acids. J was trimmed by 5 bases and V by 3 bases; bases with no gene match: 7. The CDR3 DNA is TGTGCCAGCAGCTCCCGGACAGGGCCAGACGAGCAGTACTTC. This encodes CASSSRTGPDEQYF. Supplemented by reference TRBV5-4 and TRBJ2-7, the full variable domain reads ETGVTQSPTHLIKTRGQQVTLRCSSQSGHNTVSWYQQALGQGPQFIFQYYREEENGRGNFPPRFSGLQFPNYSSELNVNALELDDSALYLCASSSRTGPDEQYFGPGTRLTVT.

CDR3 DNA: TGCGCCAGCAGCATAAATACGGGGCCAACAGGGGGAGCTTTCTTT. Translated, it gives CASSINTGPTGGAFF. The V call is TRBV4-1, the J call TRBJ1-1; TRBD1 matches at 8 bases. The CDR3 loop spans 15 amino acids. Germline V gives CDR1 MGHRA, CDR2 YSYEKL. After removal of 5 bases from V and 10 bases from J, the junction contained 15 bases not matched to a gene.

The chain couples TRBV11-2 to TRBJ2-1, with 9 bases that match TRBD1. Germline V gene lookup returns CDR1 SGHAT and CDR2 FQNNGV. The J segment lost 8 bases and the V segment lost 6 bases, leaving 11 bases of the junction unmatched. The CDR3 contains 15 residues. CDR3 DNA sequence: TGTGCCAGCAGGGAGCCGGGACAGGGTCTCTATGAGCAGTTCTTC. Translating gives CASREPGQGLYEQFF.